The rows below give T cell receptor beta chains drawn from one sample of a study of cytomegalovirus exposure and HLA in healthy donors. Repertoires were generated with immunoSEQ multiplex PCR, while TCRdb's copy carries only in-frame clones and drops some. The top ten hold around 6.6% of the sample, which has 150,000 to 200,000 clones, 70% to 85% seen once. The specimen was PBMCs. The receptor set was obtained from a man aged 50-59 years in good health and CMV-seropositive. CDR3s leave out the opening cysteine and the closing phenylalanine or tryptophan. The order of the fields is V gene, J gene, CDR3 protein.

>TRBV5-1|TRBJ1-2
ASSLTVTDYGYT
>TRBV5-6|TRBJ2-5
ASSYDSQETQY
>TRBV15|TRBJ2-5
ATSRAGVGETQY
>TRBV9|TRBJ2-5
ASSVSWGPQETQY
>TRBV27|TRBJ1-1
ASSLSGAQAEAF
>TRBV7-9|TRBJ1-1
ASSSDRKVNTEAF
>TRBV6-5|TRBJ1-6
ASSYSRVLVNSPLH
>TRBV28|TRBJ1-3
ASSLGQDRNTIY
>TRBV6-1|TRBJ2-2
ASSEGGRNTGELF
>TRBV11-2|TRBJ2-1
ASSLRDSGRNEQF
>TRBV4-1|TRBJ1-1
ASSQDMGAHTEAF
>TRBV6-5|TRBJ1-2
ASSYSGGLGRGYT
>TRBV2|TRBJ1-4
ASRRGSRVNEKLF
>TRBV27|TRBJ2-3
ASRRDRGTDTQY
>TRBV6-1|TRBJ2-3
ASGFSGGWTDTQY
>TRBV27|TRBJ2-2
ASSPRRPAGRGTGELF
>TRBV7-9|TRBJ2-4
ASSLPTGGNIQY
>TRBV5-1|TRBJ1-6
ASSQGQGNSPLH
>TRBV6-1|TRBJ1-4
ASRDRPNEKLF
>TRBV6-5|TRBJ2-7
ASSSTGSYEQY
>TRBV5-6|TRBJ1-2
ASSPKSHRTIYGYT
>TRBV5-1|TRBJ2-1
ASSLAPGQGVREQF
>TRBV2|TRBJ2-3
ATERRGATDTQY
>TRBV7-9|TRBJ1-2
ASSSQVDYGYT
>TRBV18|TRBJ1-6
ASSPKGTGGGSPLH
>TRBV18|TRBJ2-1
ASSPNRVRDNEQF
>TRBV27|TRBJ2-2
ASSPPQLAGATGELF
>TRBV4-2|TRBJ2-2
ASSQVWGTTGTNTGELF